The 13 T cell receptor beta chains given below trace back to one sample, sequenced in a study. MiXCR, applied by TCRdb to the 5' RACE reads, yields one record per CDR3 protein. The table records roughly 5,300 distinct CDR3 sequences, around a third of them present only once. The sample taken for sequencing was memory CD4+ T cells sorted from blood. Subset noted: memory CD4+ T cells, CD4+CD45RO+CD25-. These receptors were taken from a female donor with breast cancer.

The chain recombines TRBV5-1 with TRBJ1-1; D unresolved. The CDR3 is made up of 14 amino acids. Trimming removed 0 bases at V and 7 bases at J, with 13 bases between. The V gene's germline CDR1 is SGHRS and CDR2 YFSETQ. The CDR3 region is CASSLADGDIEAFF. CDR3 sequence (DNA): TGCGCCAGCAGCTTGGCCGACGGTGATATTGAAGCTTTCTTT.

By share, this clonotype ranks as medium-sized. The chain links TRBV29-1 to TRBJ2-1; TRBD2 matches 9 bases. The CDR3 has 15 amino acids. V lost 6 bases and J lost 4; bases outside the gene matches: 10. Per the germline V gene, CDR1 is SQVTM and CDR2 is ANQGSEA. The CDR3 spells CSVSASAGGYNEQFF. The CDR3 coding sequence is TGCAGCGTGTCAGCCTCGGCGGGAGGGTACAATGAGCAGTTCTTC.

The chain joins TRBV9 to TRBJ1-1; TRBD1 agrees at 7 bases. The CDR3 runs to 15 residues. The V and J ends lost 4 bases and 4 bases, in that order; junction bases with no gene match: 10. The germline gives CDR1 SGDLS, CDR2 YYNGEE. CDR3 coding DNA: TGTGCCAGCAGCCCTCGACAGGGAGGGAGCACTGAAGCTTTCTTT. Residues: CASSPRQGGSTEAFF. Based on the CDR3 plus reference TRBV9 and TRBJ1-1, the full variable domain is DSGVTQTPKHLITATGQRVTLRCSPRSGDLSVYWYQQSLDQGLQFLIQYYNGEERAKGNILERFSAQQFPDLHSELNLSSLELGDSALYFCASSPRQGGSTEAFFGQGTRLTVV.

CDR3 in amino acids: CASSYSGRGNQPQHF. The CDR3, as DNA: TGTGCCAGCAGTTACTCGGGCAGGGGGAATCAGCCCCAGCATTTT. This chain joins TRBV6-2 or TRBV6-3 and TRBJ1-5, with 7 bases that match TRBD1. V shed 0 bases, J shed 4 bases, and the junction held 3 bases outside the gene matches. The CDR3 consists of 15 residues. Germline-derived CDR1 and CDR2 are MNHEY and SVGEGT.

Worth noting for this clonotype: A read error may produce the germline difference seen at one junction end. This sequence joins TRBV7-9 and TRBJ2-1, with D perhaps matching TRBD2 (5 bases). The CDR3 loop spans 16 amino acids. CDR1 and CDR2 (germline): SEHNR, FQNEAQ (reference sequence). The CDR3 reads CASSSGVASSYNEQLF. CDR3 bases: TGTGCCAGCAGCTCCGGGGTAGCCAGCTCCTACAATGAGCAGCTCTTC.

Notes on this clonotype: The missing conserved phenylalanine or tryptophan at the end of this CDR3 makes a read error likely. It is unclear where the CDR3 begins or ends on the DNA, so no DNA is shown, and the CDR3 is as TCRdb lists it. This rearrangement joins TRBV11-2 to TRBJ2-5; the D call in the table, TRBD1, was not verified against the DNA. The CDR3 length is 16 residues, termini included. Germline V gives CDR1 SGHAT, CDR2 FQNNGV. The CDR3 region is CAGSLQPGTQGETLYL.

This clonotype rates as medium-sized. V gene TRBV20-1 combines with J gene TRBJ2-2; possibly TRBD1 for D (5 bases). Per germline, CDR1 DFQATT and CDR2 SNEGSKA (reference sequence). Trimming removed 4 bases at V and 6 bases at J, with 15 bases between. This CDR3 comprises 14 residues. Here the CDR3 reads CSANTRALSGELFF. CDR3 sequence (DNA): TGCAGTGCTAATACCAGGGCTCTCTCCGGGGAGCTGTTTTTT.

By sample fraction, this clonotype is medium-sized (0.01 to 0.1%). CDR3 sequence: CASSFATSDEQYF. The CDR3 DNA sequence: TGTGCCAGCAGTTTCGCGACTAGCGACGAGCAGTACTTC. The V call is TRBV12-3 or TRBV12-4, the J call TRBJ2-7; 8 bases agree with TRBD2. This CDR3 has 13 residues. The J segment lost 5 bases and the V segment lost 3 bases, leaving 3 bases of the junction unmatched.

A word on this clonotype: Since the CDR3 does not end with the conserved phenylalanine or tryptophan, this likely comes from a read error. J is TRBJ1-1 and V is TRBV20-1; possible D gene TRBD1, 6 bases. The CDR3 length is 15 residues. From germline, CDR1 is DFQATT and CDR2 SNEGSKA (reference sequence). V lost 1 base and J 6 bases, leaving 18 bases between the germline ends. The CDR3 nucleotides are TGCAGTGCTAGAGCCTCGGACAGTCGGATCCCTGAAGCTTTCTCT. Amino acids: CSARASDSRIPEAFS.

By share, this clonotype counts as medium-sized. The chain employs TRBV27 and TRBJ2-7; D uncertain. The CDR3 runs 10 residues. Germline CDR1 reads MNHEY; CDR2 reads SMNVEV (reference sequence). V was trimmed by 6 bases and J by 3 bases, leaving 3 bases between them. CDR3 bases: TGTGCCAGCAGGATCTACGAGCAGTACTTC. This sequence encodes CASRIYEQYF.

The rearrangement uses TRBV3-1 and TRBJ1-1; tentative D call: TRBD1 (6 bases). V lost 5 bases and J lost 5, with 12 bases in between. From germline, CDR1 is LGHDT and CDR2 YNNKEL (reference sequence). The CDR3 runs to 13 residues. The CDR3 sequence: CASSSQGYTEAFF. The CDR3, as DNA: TGTGCCAGCAGCTCACAGGGTTATACTGAAGCTTTCTTT.

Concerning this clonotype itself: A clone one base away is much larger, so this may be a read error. CDR3 region: CASSKGWGDRRNTEAFF. DNA of the CDR3: TGTGCCAGCAGCAAAGGCTGGGGGGACAGACGGAACACTGAAGCTTTCTTT. This chain links TRBV21-1 with TRBJ1-1; the table names TRBD1, a call not compared with the DNA. TRBV21-1 is noted as a pseudogene. The CDR3 spans 17 residues.

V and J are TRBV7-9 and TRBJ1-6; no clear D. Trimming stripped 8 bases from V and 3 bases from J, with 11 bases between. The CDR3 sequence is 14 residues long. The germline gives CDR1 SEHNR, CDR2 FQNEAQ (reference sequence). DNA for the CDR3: TGTGCCAGCTCCAGGAGCAGCTATAATTCACCCCTCCACTTT. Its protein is CASSRSSYNSPLHF. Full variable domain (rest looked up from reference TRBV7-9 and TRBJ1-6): DTGVSQNPRHKITKRGQNVTFRCDPISEHNRLYWYRQTLGQGPEFLTYFQNEAQLEKSRLLSDRFSAERPKGSFSTLEIQRTEQGDSAMYLCASSRSSYNSPLHFGNGTRLTVT.